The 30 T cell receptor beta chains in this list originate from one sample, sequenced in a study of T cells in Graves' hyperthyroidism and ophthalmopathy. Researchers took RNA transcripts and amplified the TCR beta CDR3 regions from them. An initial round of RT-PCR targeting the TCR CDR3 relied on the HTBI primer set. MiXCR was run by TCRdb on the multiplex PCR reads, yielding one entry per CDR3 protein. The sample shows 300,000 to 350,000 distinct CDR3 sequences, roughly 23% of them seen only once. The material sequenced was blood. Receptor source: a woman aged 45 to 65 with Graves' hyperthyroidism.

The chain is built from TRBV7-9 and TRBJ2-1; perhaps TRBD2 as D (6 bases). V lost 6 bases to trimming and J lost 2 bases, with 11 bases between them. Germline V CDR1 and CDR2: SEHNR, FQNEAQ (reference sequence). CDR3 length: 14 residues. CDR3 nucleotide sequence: TGTGCCAGCAGAACCGGGAGCGCCTACAATGAGCAGTTCTTC. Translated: CASRTGSAYNEQFF.

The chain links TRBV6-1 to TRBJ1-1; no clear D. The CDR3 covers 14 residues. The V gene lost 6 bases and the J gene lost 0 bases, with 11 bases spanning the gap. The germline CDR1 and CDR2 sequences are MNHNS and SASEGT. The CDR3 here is CASRRPTVNTEAFF. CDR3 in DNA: TGTGCCAGCAGACGCCCGACTGTGAACACTGAAGCTTTCTTT.

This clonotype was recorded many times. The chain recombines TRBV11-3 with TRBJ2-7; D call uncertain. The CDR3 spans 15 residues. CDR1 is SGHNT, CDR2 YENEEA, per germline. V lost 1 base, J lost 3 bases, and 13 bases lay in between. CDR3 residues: CASSLAGSKGYEQYF. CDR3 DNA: TGTGCCAGCAGCTTAGCCGGTTCTAAGGGCTACGAGCAGTACTTC.

Written as DNA, the CDR3 is TGCGCCAGCAGGGCAACAGGGACCGGGGAGCTGTTTTTT. This encodes CASRATGTGELFF. The chain carries TRBV10-2 and TRBJ2-2; possibly TRBD1 for D (6 bases). Germline values: CDR1 WSHSY, CDR2 SAAADI. The CDR3 totals 13 residues. The V gene lost 6 bases and the J gene lost 5 bases, with 10 bases spanning the gap.

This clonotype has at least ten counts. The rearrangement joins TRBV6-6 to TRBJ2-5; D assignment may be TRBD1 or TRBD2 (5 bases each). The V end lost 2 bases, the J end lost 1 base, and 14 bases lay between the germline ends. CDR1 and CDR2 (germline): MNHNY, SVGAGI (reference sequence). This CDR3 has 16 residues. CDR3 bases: TGTGCCAGCAGTTACCGAAGAGTTGGGACCCAAGAGACCCAGTACTTC. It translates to CASSYRRVGTQETQYF.

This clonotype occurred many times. The CDR3 loop reads CASRIRGSLPYEQYF. The CDR3 nucleotides are TGTGCCAGCAGAATCCGAGGGTCTTTACCCTACGAGCAGTACTTC. The chain carries TRBV27 and TRBJ2-7, with D perhaps TRBD2 (5 bases). The germline V gene encodes CDR1 MNHEY and CDR2 SMNVEV (reference sequence). This CDR3 spans 15 amino acids. The V end lost 6 bases, the J end lost 2 bases, and 17 bases lay between the germline ends.

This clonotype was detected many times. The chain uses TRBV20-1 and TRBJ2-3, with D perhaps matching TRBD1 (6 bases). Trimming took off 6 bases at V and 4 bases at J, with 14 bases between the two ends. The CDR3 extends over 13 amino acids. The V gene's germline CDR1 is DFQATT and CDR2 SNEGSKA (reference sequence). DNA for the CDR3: TGCAGTGCAAGAAAACAGGGTGCAGATACGCAGTATTTT. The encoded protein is CSARKQGADTQYF.

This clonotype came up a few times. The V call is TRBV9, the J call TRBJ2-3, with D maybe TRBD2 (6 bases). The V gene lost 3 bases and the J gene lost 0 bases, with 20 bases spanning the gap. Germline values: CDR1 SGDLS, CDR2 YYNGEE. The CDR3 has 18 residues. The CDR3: CASSGTVTSPTSTDTQYF. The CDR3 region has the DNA TGTGCCAGCAGCGGGACCGTAACTAGCCCGACTAGCACAGATACGCAGTATTTT.

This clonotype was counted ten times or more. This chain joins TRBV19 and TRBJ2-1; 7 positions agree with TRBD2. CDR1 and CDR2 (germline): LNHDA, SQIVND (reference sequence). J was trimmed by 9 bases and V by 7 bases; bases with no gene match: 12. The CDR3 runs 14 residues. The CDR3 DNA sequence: TGTGCCAGTACCCTAAGGTGGGGGGGAGGTGAGCAGTTCTTC. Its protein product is CASTLRWGGGEQFF.

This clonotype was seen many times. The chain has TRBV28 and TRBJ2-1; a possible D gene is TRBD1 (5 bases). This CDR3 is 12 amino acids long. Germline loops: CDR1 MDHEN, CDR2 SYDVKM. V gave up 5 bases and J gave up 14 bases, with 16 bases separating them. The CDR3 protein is CASSLPGREEFF. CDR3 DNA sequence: TGTGCCAGCAGTCTACCGGGCAGGGAAGAGTTCTTC.

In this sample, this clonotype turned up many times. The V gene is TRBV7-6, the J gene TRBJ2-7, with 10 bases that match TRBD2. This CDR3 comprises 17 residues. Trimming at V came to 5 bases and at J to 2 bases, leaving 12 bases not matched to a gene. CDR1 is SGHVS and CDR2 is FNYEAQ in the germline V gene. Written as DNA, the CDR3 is TGTGCCAGCAGCCGCCGTTCTAGCGGGGGCTATACCTACGAGCAGTACTTC. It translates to CASSRRSSGGYTYEQYF.

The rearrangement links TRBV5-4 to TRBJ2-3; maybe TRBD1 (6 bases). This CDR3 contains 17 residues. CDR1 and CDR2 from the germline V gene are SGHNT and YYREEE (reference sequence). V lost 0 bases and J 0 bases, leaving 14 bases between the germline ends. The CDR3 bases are TGTGCCAGCAGCTTGGTGTTTGGGGGCGCAAGCACAGATACGCAGTATTTT. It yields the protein CASSLVFGGASTDTQYF.

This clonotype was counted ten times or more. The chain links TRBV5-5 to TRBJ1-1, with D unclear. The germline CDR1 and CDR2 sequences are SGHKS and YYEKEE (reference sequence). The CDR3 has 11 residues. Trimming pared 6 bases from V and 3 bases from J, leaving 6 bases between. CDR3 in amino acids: CASTFHTEAFF. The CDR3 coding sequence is TGTGCCAGCACCTTCCACACTGAAGCTTTCTTT.

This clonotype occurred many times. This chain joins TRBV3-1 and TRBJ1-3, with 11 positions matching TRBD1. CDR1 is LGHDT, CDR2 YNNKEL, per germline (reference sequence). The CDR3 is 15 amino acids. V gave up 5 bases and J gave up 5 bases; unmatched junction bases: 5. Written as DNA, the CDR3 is TGTGCCAGCAGCGAAGGACAGGGGGCCAGAAACACCATATATTTT. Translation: CASSEGQGARNTIYF.

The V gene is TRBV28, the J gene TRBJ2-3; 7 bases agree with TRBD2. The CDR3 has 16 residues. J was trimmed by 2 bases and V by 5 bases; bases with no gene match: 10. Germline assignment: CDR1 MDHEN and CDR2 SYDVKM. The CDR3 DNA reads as TGTGCCAGCAGTCGGGACCTACTAGCGCTCACAGATACGCAGTATTTT. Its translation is CASSRDLLALTDTQYF.

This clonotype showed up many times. CDR3 nucleotides: TGTGCCTGCACCGGGACAGGGATCATGAGGGCCAACGTCCTGACTTTC. Protein: CACTGTGIMRANVLTF. V usage is TRBV30 and J usage is TRBJ2-6; 9 nucleotides agree with TRBD1. The germline gives CDR1 GTSNPN, CDR2 SVGIG (reference sequence). V dropped 6 bases and J dropped 5; count of bases not matched to a gene: 11. The CDR3 loop spans 16 amino acids.

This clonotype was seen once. In DNA, the CDR3 is TGTGCCAGCTCACCACCGGTCAGGGCACAACTGTTTTTT. Residues: CASSPPVRAQLFF. The chain couples TRBV18 to TRBJ1-4; possible D gene TRBD1, 5 bases. Trimming took off 0 bases at V and 12 bases at J, with 11 bases between the two ends. This CDR3 spans 13 amino acids. Per the germline V gene, CDR1 is KGHSH and CDR2 is LQKENI.

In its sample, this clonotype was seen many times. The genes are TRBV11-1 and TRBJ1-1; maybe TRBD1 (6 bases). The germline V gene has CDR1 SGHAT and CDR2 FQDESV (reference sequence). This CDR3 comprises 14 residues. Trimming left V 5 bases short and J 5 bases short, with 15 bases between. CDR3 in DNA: TGTGCCAGCAGCCCAATGGGGGGGCGTACTGAAGCTTTCTTT. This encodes CASSPMGGRTEAFF.

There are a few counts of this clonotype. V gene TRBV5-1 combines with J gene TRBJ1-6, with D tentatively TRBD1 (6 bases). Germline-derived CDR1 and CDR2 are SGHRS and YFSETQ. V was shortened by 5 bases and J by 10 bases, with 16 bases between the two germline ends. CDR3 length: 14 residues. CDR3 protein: CASRRDKGNSPLHF. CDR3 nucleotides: TGCGCCAGCAGGAGGGACAAAGGCAACTCACCCCTCCACTTT.

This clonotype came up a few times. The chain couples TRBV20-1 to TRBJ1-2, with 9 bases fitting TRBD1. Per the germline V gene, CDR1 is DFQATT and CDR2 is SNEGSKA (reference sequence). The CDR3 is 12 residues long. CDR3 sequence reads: CRIAGQGYGYTF. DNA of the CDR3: TGCAGAATCGCGGGACAGGGATATGGCTACACCTTC.

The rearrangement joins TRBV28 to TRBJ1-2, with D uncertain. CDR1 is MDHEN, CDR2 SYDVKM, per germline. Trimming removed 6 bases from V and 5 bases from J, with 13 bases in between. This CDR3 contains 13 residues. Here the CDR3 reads CASRGAVGYGYTF. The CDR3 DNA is TGTGCCAGCAGGGGAGCCGTGGGGTATGGCTACACCTTC.

The CDR3 region is CASSLSPEAGSPLHF. As DNA, the CDR3 is TGTGCCAGCAGCTTATCACCCGAGGCAGGTTCACCCCTCCACTTT. This chain joins TRBV7-3 and TRBJ1-6; no firm D call. The CDR3 length is 15 residues. Germline assignment: CDR1 SGHTA and CDR2 FQGTGA. The germline V and J ends were trimmed by 2 bases and 9 bases, with 14 bases remaining between them.

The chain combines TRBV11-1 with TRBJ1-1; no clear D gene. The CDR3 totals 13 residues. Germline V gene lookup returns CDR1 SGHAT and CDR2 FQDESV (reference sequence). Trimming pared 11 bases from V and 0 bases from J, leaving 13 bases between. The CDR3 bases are TGTGCCTCTCGATTTGGATTGAACACTGAAGCTTTCTTT. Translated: CASRFGLNTEAFF.

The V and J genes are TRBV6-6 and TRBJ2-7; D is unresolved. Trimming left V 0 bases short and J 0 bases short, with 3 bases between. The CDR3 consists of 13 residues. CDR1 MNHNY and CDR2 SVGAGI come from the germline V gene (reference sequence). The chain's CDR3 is CASSYSISYEQYF. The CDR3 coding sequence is TGTGCCAGCAGTTACTCTATCTCCTACGAGCAGTACTTC.

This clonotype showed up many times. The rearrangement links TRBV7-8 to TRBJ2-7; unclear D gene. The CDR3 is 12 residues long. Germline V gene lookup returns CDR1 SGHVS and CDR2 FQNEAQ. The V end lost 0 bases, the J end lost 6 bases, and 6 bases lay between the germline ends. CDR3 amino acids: CASSLAKREQYF. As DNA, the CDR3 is TGTGCCAGCAGCTTAGCAAAGCGCGAGCAGTACTTC.

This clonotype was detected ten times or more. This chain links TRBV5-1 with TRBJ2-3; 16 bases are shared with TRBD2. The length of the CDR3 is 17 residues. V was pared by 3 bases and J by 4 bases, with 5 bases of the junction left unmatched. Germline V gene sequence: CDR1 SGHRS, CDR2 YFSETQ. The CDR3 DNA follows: TGCGCCAGCAGCTCGGGACTAGCGGGAGGGCCATCAGATACGCAGTATTTT. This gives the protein CASSSGLAGGPSDTQYF.

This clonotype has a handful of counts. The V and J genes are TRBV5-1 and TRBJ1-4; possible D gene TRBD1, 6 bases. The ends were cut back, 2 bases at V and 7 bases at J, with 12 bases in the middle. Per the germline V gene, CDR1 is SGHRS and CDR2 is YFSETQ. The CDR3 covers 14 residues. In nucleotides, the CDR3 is TGCGCCAGCAGCTTACAGGGAAGGATTGAAAAACTGTTTTTT. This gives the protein CASSLQGRIEKLFF.

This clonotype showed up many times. Here the CDR3 reads CASSLKGRTMNTEAFF. CDR3 DNA sequence: TGTGCCAGCAGTTTAAAAGGACGGACCATGAACACTGAAGCTTTCTTT. This chain joins TRBV27 and TRBJ1-1, with D hard to call. The CDR3 extends over 16 amino acids. In germline, CDR1 is MNHEY, CDR2 SMNVEV (reference sequence). Trimming left V 2 bases short and J 0 bases short, with 13 bases between.

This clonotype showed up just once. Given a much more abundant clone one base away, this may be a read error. CDR3 DNA sequence: TGTGCCAGCAATATCCAGCGGGAGGCGTACAATGAGCAGTCCTTC. Translating gives CASNIQREAYNEQSF. V is TRBV6-1 and J is TRBJ2-1; 9 positions agree with TRBD2. Germline lookup yields CDR1 MNHNS and CDR2 SASEGT. This CDR3 is built from 15 residues.

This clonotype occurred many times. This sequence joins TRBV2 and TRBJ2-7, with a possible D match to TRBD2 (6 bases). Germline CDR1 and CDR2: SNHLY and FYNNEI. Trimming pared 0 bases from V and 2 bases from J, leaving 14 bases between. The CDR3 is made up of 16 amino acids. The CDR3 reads CASSEAGGMGAYEQYF. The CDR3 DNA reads TGTGCCAGCAGTGAAGCGGGCGGGATGGGAGCCTACGAGCAGTACTTC.